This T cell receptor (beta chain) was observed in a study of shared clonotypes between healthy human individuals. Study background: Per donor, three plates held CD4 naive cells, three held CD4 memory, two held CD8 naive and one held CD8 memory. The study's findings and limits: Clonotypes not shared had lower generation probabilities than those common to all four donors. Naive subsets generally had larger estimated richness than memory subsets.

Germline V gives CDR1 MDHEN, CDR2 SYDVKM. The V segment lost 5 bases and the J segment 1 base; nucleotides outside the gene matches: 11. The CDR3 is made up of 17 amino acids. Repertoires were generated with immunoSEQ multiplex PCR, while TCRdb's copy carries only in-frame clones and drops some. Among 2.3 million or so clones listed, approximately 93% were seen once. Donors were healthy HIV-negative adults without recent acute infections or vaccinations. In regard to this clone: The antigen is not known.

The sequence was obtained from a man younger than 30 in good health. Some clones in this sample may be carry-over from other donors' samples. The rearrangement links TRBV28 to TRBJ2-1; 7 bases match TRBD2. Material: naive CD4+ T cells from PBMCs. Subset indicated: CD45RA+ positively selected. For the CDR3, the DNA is TGTGCCAGCAGTAGAGCGGGGTCGATTGGGTCCTACAATGAGCAGTTCTTC. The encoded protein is CASSRAGSIGSYNEQFF.